Listed here is a single T cell receptor (beta chain). Its antigen is currently unknown. The data originate from a study of cytotoxic CD8 clonotypes in ibrutinib-treated CLL. On the study more broadly: The cohort had around 10 relapsed/refractory and fewer than 16 treatment-naive patients, around 18 IGHV unmutated. Response sampling came at median around a year of treatment, ranging about 6 to 36 months.

Sequencing used immunoSEQ multiplex PCR; TCRdb keeps in-frame clones, though not all of them. In the table there are 45,000 to 55,000 clones, 53% of which are singletons. Overall study results and limits: Clonality increased with ibrutinib response but returned toward baseline at progression.

V was cut by 0 bases and J by 6 bases, with 17 bases left in between. This CDR3 comprises 16 residues. Germline V gene sequence: CDR1 SGHNT, CDR2 YYREEE (reference sequence). This rearrangement joins TRBV5-4 to TRBJ2-3; D is perhaps TRBD1 or TRBD2 (6 bases each). Specimen: PBMCs, collected after 12 months of ibrutinib treatment. The receptor comes from a human donor with chronic lymphocytic leukemia. CDR3 sequence (DNA): TGTGCCAGCAGCTTGGAGGGGGGCGCCCGACGTGATACGCAGTATTTT. Amino acids: CASSLEGGARRDTQYF.